These 15 T cell receptor beta chains came from one sample sequenced in a study of CD8+CD57+ T cells in acquired aplastic anemia. The TCR beta profiling, which covered VDJ combination and CDR3 sequence, was carried out using genomic DNA as the template. TCRdb reprocessed the reads with MiXCR, giving one entry per CDR3 protein. The table includes 130,000 or so distinct CDR3 sequences, approximately 41% detected once. Sequencing was carried out using sorted CD4+, CD8+, or CD8+CD57+ T cells (not recorded which) from PBMCs. The receptors originated from a human donor in good health, serving as a control.

As for this clonotype: At one of its ends the junction is not consistent with the germline gene, which may arise from a read error. The V gene is TRBV6-1, the J gene TRBJ2-7; 7 bases are shared with TRBD1. CDR3 size: 15 residues. CDR1 MNHNS and CDR2 SASEGT come from the germline V gene. CDR3 in DNA: TGTGCCGGCAGTGAAGCGGCAGGACAGGCCTTTCGGCAGTACTTC. Amino acid sequence: CAGSEAAGQAFRQYF.

The J gene is TRBJ2-1, the V gene TRBV29-1; 12 nucleotides align to TRBD2. Per the germline V gene, CDR1 is SQVTM and CDR2 is ANQGSEA. V lost 6 bases to trimming and J lost 5 bases; unmatched junction nucleotides: 5. The CDR3 length is 14 residues. The CDR3 reads CSVGLAGGDNEQFF. The CDR3 nucleotides read TGCAGCGTGGGTCTAGCGGGAGGGGACAATGAGCAGTTCTTC.

Only a few counts were recorded for this clonotype. A read error may explain this, as a much larger clone is one base away. The CDR3 end shows no conserved phenylalanine or tryptophan, and so a read error is likely. This chain uses TRBV20-1 with TRBJ1-3, with D possibly matching TRBD1 (5 bases). Looked up from germline, CDR1 is DFQATT and CDR2 is SNEGSKA (reference sequence). The CDR3 covers 13 residues. V was cut by 3 bases and J by 6 bases, with 12 bases left in between. DNA for the CDR3: TGCAGTGCTAGGGATAGGGGAGAAAACACCATATATGTT. It is translated as CSARDRGENTIYV.

V usage is TRBV12-3 or TRBV12-4 and J usage is TRBJ2-7; D uncertain. With 8 bases removed from V and 6 bases from J, the gap between germline ends came to 11 bases. The CDR3 covers 11 residues. The CDR3 loop is CASAQRGEQYF. As DNA, the CDR3 is TGTGCCAGCGCCCAGAGAGGCGAGCAGTACTTC.

This clonotype was seen at least ten times. The chain combines TRBV7-8 with TRBJ1-1; 7 bases match TRBD1. The CDR3 is made up of 14 amino acids. Germline values: CDR1 SGHVS, CDR2 FQNEAQ. J was trimmed by 4 bases and V by 5 bases; bases with no gene match: 7. Here the CDR3 reads CASSRGQAVTEAFF. As DNA, the CDR3 is TGTGCCAGCAGCCGCGGACAGGCTGTCACTGAAGCTTTCTTT.

The sample holds a few counts of this clonotype. In DNA form, the CDR3 reads TGTGCCAGCCTAGGGGCGGCGCAAGAGACCCAGTACTTC. Amino acid sequence: CASLGAAQETQYF. The genes are TRBV5-6 and TRBJ2-5, with a tentative D call TRBD1 (5 bases). There are 13 residues in the CDR3. CDR1 is SGHDT and CDR2 is YYEEEE in the germline V gene. Trimming shortened V by 7 bases and J by 2 bases, and 12 bases separated the two germline ends. Drawing the rest from reference TRBV5-6 and TRBJ2-5, the complete variable domain is DAGVTQSPTHLIKTRGQQVTLRCSPKSGHDTVSWYQQALGQGPQFIFQYYEEEERQRGNFPDRFSGHQFPNYSSELNVNALLLGDSALYLCASLGAAQETQYFGPGTRLLVL.

The CDR3 region has the DNA TGTGCCAGCAGTGAGCTAGCGGGTAGCACAGATACGCAGTATTTT. It is translated as CASSELAGSTDTQYF. The chain links TRBV6-1 to TRBJ2-3, with 8 bases lining up with TRBD2. CDR1 and CDR2 from the germline V gene are MNHNS and SASEGT. Trimming took 3 bases from V and 0 from J; bases not matched to a gene: 2. CDR3 length: 15 residues.

This clonotype was detected many times. The chain recombines TRBV19 with TRBJ2-7, with 10 bases fitting TRBD1. V trimming: 1 base; J trimming: 2 bases; junction bases outside the gene matches: 2. Germline V gene lookup returns CDR1 LNHDA and CDR2 SQIVND (reference sequence). The CDR3 is 15 amino acids. The CDR3 nucleotides are TGTGCCAGTAGTATAGGGGGACAGGGGACCTACGAGCAGTACTTC. Amino acids: CASSIGGQGTYEQYF.

Comment on this clonotype: A much larger clone is a single base away; this may be a read error. The J gene is TRBJ2-5, the V gene TRBV5-1, with TRBD2 matching 14 bases. This CDR3 contains 19 residues. Looked up from germline, CDR1 is SGHRS and CDR2 is YFSETQ. The DNA of the CDR3 is TGCGCCAGCAGCTTGGGACCGGGACTAGCGGGAGCGGGGCAAGAGACCCGGTACTTC. The encoded protein is CASSLGPGLAGAGQETRYF.

In the case of this clonotype: As the CDR3 is not closed by the conserved phenylalanine or tryptophan, this likely results from a read error. The rearrangement links TRBV20-1 to TRBJ1-2; no reliable D call. Germline loops: CDR1 DFQATT, CDR2 SNEGSKA (reference sequence). This CDR3 spans 16 amino acids. Trimming removed 5 bases at V and 8 bases at J, with 27 bases between. The CDR3 loop reads CSARGDLSGRTNGYTL. The CDR3 DNA follows: TGCAGTGCTCGAGGCGATCTTTCCGGACGGACTAACGGCTACACCCTC.

In its sample, this clonotype was seen once. A much larger clone sits a single nucleotide away, making a read error possible. V is TRBV5-4 and J is TRBJ1-5; D perhaps matches TRBD1 (5 bases). V gave up 7 bases and J gave up 7 bases, with 18 bases separating them. The CDR3 covers 14 residues. Per the germline V gene, CDR1 is SGHNT and CDR2 is YYREEE (reference sequence). The DNA of the CDR3 is TGTGCCAGCGGCTCGGACCCAAAGGGGCAGCCCCAGCATTTT. It translates to CASGSDPKGQPQHF.

V usage is TRBV29-1 and J usage is TRBJ2-3, with D perhaps given as TRBD1 or TRBD2 (6 bases each). The germline V and J ends were trimmed by 8 bases and 2 bases, with 14 bases remaining between them. CDR3 size: 13 residues. Germline V gene data show CDR1 as SQVTM and CDR2 as ANQGSEA. In nucleotides, the CDR3 is TGCAGCTTGGAGGGGGGTTACACAGATACGCAGTATTTT. Translation: CSLEGGYTDTQYF.

The J gene is TRBJ1-1, the V gene TRBV2, with TRBD1 matching over 7 bases. Germline V gene lookup returns CDR1 SNHLY and CDR2 FYNNEI. CDR3 length: 15 amino acids. The V and J ends lost 6 bases and 7 bases, in that order; junction bases with no gene match: 14. DNA for the CDR3: TGTGCCAGCAGCCGCGGACAGGACCCGTGGAGTGAAGCTTTCTTT. Translated, it gives CASSRGQDPWSEAFF.

This clonotype was counted at least ten times. This chain connects TRBV19 to TRBJ2-7, with D perhaps being TRBD1 or TRBD2 (5 bases each). V dropped 7 bases and J dropped 2 bases, with 9 bases sitting between them. The CDR3 totals 12 residues. Germline loops: CDR1 LNHDA, CDR2 SQIVND (reference sequence). In nucleotides, the CDR3 is TGTGCCAGTAAGGGACCAACCTACGAGCAGTACTTC. Translated, it gives CASKGPTYEQYF.

Comments on this clonotype: A read error is possible here, since a much larger clone lies one base away. V gene TRBV20-1 combines with J gene TRBJ2-7; D not certain. Looked up from germline, CDR1 is DFQATT and CDR2 is SNEGSKA (reference sequence). V was cut by 5 bases and J by 7 bases, with 18 bases left in between. This CDR3 is built from 13 residues. In nucleotides, the CDR3 is TGCAGTGCTGGAACGAGCTCCTACAATGAGCAGTACTTC. Translated, it gives CSAGTSSYNEQYF.